Below, 21 T cell receptor beta chains from the same sample are listed, as sequenced in a study of T cell responses to AZD1222 COVID-19 vaccine. Produced via immunoSEQ multiplex PCR; TCRdb's table is partial and in-frame only. This table has approximately 90,000 clones, 90% appearing once. The sequencing used peripheral blood, collected on day 0 of AZD1222 vaccination. These TCRs come from an adult in good health.

The chain combines TRBV5-1 with TRBJ2-7, with D hard to call. The germline V gene has CDR1 SGHRS and CDR2 YFSETQ. Trimming stripped 2 bases from V and 0 bases from J, with 9 bases between. The CDR3 runs to 14 residues. The CDR3 DNA reads TGCGCCAGCAGCTTTGTAGGTAGCTCCTACGAGCAGTACTTC. It is translated as CASSFVGSSYEQYF. Combining the CDR3 with reference TRBV5-1 and TRBJ2-7 gives the whole variable domain KAGVTQTPRYLIKTRGQQVTLSCSPISGHRSVSWYQQTPGQGLQFLFEYFSETQRNKGNFPGRFSGRQFSNSRSEMNVSTLELGDSALYLCASSFVGSSYEQYFGPGTRLTVT.

The count of this clone is one. The CDR3 DNA follows: TGTGCCAGCAGCCCGGAGACAGGGCCATACGAGCAGTACTTC. It specifies CASSPETGPYEQYF. V and J are TRBV5-6 and TRBJ2-7; 7 bases are shared with TRBD1. The V segment lost 4 bases and the J segment 4 bases; nucleotides outside the gene matches: 8. This CDR3 has 14 residues. The germline V gene encodes CDR1 SGHDT and CDR2 YYEEEE. The full variable domain, in which reference TRBV5-6 and TRBJ2-7 provide the parts outside the CDR3, is DAGVTQSPTHLIKTRGQQVTLRCSPKSGHDTVSWYQQALGQGPQFIFQYYEEEERQRGNFPDRFSGHQFPNYSSELNVNALLLGDSALYLCASSPETGPYEQYFGPGTRLTVT.

The CDR3 nucleotides read TGTGCCAGCAGCCAAGGGAGGGAGACCCAGTACTTC. This codes for CASSQGRETQYF. The chain couples TRBV3-1 (or the pseudogene TRBV3-2) to TRBJ2-5, with D maybe TRBD2 (5 bases). Per the germline V gene, CDR1 is LGHDT and CDR2 is YNNKEL (reference sequence). The CDR3 has 12 amino acids. The V gene lost 1 base and the J gene lost 5 bases, with 5 bases spanning the gap.

The chain recombines TRBV19 with TRBJ2-1, with TRBD2 as a possible D gene (6 bases). This CDR3 spans 15 amino acids. Germline CDR1 LNHDA, CDR2 SQIVND (reference sequence). Deletions cut 2 bases from V and 4 bases from J, with 12 bases between. The CDR3, as DNA: TGTGCCAGTAGTATATCGGGCGGGGCGTACAATGAGCAGTTCTTC. Amino acids: CASSISGGAYNEQFF.

This clone showed up just once. CDR3 amino acids: CASSYSIGSAYNEQFF. CDR3 nucleotide sequence: TGTGCCAGCAGTTACTCGATTGGATCAGCCTACAATGAGCAGTTCTTC. J is TRBJ2-1 and V is TRBV6-5; D ambiguous. The CDR3 runs to 16 residues. Trimming removed 0 bases from V and 2 bases from J, with 11 bases in between. The V gene's germline CDR1 is MNHEY and CDR2 SVGAGI.

In DNA, the CDR3 is TGTGCCAGCAGCAGCCAGGGGGCCCCTAATGAAAAACTGTTTTTT. Translation: CASSSQGAPNEKLFF. The chain combines TRBV21-1 with TRBJ1-4; the D call TRBD1 from the table was never checked on the DNA. TRBV21-1 is a documented pseudogene. The CDR3 contains 15 residues.

V gene TRBV6-5 combines with J gene TRBJ2-4; no reliable D call. The germline V gene has CDR1 MNHEY and CDR2 SVGAGI. This CDR3 has 11 residues. V lost 2 bases, J lost 7 bases, and 3 bases lay in between. CDR3 amino acids: CASSYMNIQYF. For the CDR3, the DNA is TGTGCCAGCAGTTACATGAACATTCAGTACTTC.

The CDR3 sequence: CASSPGRQTYEQYF. The CDR3 DNA follows: TGTGCCAGCAGCCCAGGCAGACAGACCTACGAGCAGTACTTC. The gene calls are TRBV11-2 and TRBJ2-7; D possibly corresponds to TRBD1 (5 bases). The CDR3 runs to 14 residues. Germline V gene data show CDR1 as SGHAT and CDR2 as FQNNGV. V lost 5 bases to trimming and J lost 2 bases, with 13 bases between them.

This sequence joins TRBV5-1 and TRBJ2-2; 7 nucleotides line up with TRBD2. From germline, CDR1 is SGHRS and CDR2 YFSETQ. The CDR3 is 16 amino acids. Trimming removed 2 bases from V and 2 bases from J; junction bases left unmatched: 6. In nucleotides, the CDR3 is TGCGCCAGCAGCTTAGGGACTACCCGCAACACCGGGGAGCTGTTTTTT. Amino acid sequence: CASSLGTTRNTGELFF.

This clone was detected only once. The V and J genes are TRBV7-9 and TRBJ2-3, with 13 bases fitting TRBD2. Germline V gene lookup returns CDR1 SEHNR and CDR2 FQNEAQ (reference sequence). This CDR3 region has 16 residues. The ends lost 5 bases at V and 2 bases at J; junction bases unmatched: 4. The CDR3 DNA is TGTGCCAGCAGCGGAGGACTAGCGGGGGTCACAGATACGCAGTATTTT. It specifies CASSGGLAGVTDTQYF.

V gene TRBV9 combines with J gene TRBJ2-5; TRBD1 agrees at 8 bases. Germline CDR1 is SGDLS and CDR2 is YYNGEE. Trimming removed 0 bases from V and 2 bases from J; junction bases left unmatched: 3. The CDR3 covers 15 residues. In nucleotides, the CDR3 is TGTGCCAGCAGCGTAGATGGACAGGGACAAGAGACCCAGTACTTC. Protein product: CASSVDGQGQETQYF.

The chain joins TRBV5-5 to TRBJ2-7; maybe TRBD1 (5 bases). CDR3 length equals 17 residues. Looked up from germline, CDR1 is SGHKS and CDR2 is YYEKEE (reference sequence). The V end lost 0 bases, the J end lost 4 bases, and 20 bases lay between the germline ends. The CDR3 region is CASSLGFGAGFGYEQYF. DNA of the CDR3: TGTGCCAGCAGCTTGGGTTTTGGGGCAGGGTTCGGTTACGAGCAGTACTTC.

The DNA of the CDR3 is TGTGCCAGCAGCACAGGGGTAGGTCGGGGGCTGATCACAGATACGCAGTATTTT. It yields the protein CASSTGVGRGLITDTQYF. The chain joins TRBV13 to TRBJ2-3, with a possible D match to TRBD1 (7 bases). The CDR3 spans 18 residues. V was cut by 5 bases and J by 2 bases, with 23 bases left in between. Germline assignment: CDR1 PRHDT and CDR2 FYEKMQ (reference sequence).

V is TRBV19 and J is TRBJ2-7, with a possible D match to TRBD1 (5 bases). Per germline, CDR1 LNHDA and CDR2 SQIVND (reference sequence). Trimming pared 6 bases from V and 3 bases from J, leaving 12 bases between. This CDR3 is 13 amino acids long. The CDR3 sequence is CASRRAGYYEQYF. The CDR3 DNA reads TGTGCCAGTAGACGAGCAGGGTACTACGAGCAGTACTTC. The full variable domain, rest sourced from reference TRBV19 and TRBJ2-7, is DGGITQSPKYLFRKEGQNVTLSCEQNLNHDAMYWYRQDPGQGLRLIYYSQIVNDFQKGDIAEGYSVSREKKESFPLTVTSAQKNPTAFYLCASRRAGYYEQYFGPGTRLTVT.

The sample holds a few counts of this clone. J is TRBJ1-5 and V is TRBV6-2 or TRBV6-3; D gene ambiguous. The CDR3 contains 14 residues. V dropped 6 bases and J dropped 3 bases, with 12 bases sitting between them. Germline V gives CDR1 MNHEY, CDR2 SVGEGT. The CDR3 DNA follows: TGTGCCAGCAGCCAAACAGATTTCAATCAGCCCCAGCATTTT. Residues: CASSQTDFNQPQHF.

Remarks on this clone: The sample carries other DNA sequences with the same CDR3. This chain links TRBV9 with TRBJ2-2, with 7 nucleotides matching TRBD2. CDR3 size: 13 residues. Trimming removed 2 bases from V and 5 bases from J; junction bases left unmatched: 0. Germline assignment: CDR1 SGDLS and CDR2 YYNGEE. In DNA form, the CDR3 reads TGTGCCAGCAGCGTCGGGGGGACCGGGGAGCTGTTTTTT. Protein: CASSVGGTGELFF.

The gene calls are TRBV6-2 or TRBV6-3 and TRBJ2-7; tentative D call: TRBD2 (6 bases). The CDR3 sequence is 17 residues long. V was clipped by 5 bases and J by 4 bases, with 24 bases between them. Germline lookup yields CDR1 MNHEY and CDR2 SVGEGT. The CDR3 spells CASSLNPGEKMMYEQYF. The CDR3 nucleotides read TGTGCCAGCAGTCTGAACCCGGGGGAGAAGATGATGTACGAGCAGTACTTC.

The chain combines TRBV3-1 (or the pseudogene TRBV3-2) with TRBJ1-1; D not resolved. This CDR3 is 12 amino acids long. With 9 bases removed from V and 3 bases from J, the gap between germline ends came to 11 bases. The V gene's germline CDR1 is LGHDT and CDR2 YNNKEL (reference sequence). The CDR3 DNA is TGTGCCAGTTGGCCAGGAGACACTGAAGCTTTCTTT. It codes for CASWPGDTEAFF.

The V and J genes are TRBV3-1 (or the pseudogene TRBV3-2) and TRBJ2-1, with 7 bases matching TRBD2. The CDR3 contains 16 residues. The V and J ends lost 3 bases and 3 bases, in that order; junction bases with no gene match: 8. CDR1 is LGHDT and CDR2 is YNNKEL in the germline V gene (reference sequence). The CDR3 DNA follows: TGTGCCAGCAGCCAGGCCCCAGGACTAGACTACAATGAGCAGTTCTTC. It yields the protein CASSQAPGLDYNEQFF.

Comment on this clone: At one end the junction does not follow the germline gene, possibly because of a read error. V usage is TRBV7-7 and J usage is TRBJ2-2, with 7 bases matching TRBD1. The V gene's germline CDR1 is SSHAT and CDR2 FNYEAQ (reference sequence). This CDR3 is 13 amino acids long. This CDR3 reads CASSSTGTGELFF. DNA of the CDR3: TGTGCTAGCAGTTCGACAGGGACCGGGGAGCTGTTTTTT.

This clone was counted only a few times. The V and J genes are TRBV29-1 and TRBJ1-1; TRBD1 might be the D (5 bases). V was cut by 5 bases and J by 1 base, with 14 bases left in between. The CDR3 length is 14 residues. From germline, CDR1 is SQVTM and CDR2 ANQGSEA. The CDR3, as DNA: TGCAGCGTTCCCTCCAGGGTCGGGAACACTGAAGCTTTCTTT. Amino acids: CSVPSRVGNTEAFF.